This T cell receptor (beta chain) was captured in a study of shared clonotypes between healthy human individuals. It was across several immunoSEQ plates that each subset's genomic DNA was evenly split. TCRdb keeps only in-frame clones here, not all; method: immunoSEQ multiplex PCR. This sample has about 2.4 million clones, with more than 90% found just once. For this clone: What it binds is not known.

Within Nashville, Tennessee resided all donors, each a Caucasian adult. Researchers partitioned CD4+ cells into CD45RA+ naive and CD45RA-negative memory subsets. The CDR3 sequence is 13 residues long. Trimming left V 7 bases short and J 1 base short, with 10 bases between. Germline lookup yields CDR1 SGHAT and CDR2 FQNNGV. Study conclusions and caveats: Generation probabilities of non-shared clonotypes were lower (relative to those shared by all four donors).

The TCR sequence derives from a man aged 18 to 35 in good health. The chain joins TRBV11-2 to TRBJ1-1; D is possibly TRBD1 (5 bases). Source material: naive CD4+ T cells sorted from blood. Subset of the sample: CD45RA+ positively selected. The CDR3 here is CASNAQGNTEAFF. The DNA for the CDR3 is TGTGCCAGCAACGCGCAGGGGAACACTGAAGCTTTCTTT.